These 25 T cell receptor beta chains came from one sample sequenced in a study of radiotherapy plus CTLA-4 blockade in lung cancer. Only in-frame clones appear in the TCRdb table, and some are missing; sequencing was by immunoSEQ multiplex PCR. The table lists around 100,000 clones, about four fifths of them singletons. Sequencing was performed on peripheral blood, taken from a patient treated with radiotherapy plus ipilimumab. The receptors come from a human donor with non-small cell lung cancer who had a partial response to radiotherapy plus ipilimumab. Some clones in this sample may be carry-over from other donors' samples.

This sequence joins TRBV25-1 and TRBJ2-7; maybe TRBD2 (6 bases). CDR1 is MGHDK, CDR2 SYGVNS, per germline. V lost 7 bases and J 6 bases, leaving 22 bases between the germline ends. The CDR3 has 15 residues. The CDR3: CASITRASALGEQYF. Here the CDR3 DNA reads TGTGCCAGCATCACCCGGGCTAGCGCCCTCGGCGAGCAGTACTTC.

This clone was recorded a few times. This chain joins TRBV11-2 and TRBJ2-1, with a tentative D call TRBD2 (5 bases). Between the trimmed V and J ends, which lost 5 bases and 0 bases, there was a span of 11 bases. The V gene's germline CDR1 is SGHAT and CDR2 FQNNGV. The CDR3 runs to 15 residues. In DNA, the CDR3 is TGTGCCAGCAGCAATCGCAGCGGCTCCTACAATGAGCAGTTCTTC. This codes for CASSNRSGSYNEQFF.

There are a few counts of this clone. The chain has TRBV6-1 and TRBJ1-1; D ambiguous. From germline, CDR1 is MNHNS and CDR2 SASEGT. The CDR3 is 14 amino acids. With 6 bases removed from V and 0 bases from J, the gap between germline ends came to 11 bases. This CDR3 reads CASRLFELNTEAFF. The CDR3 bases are TGTGCCAGCAGGTTGTTCGAGTTGAACACTGAAGCTTTCTTT.

In DNA, the CDR3 is TGTGCCACCAGCAGGAGACAGGGGACGAACTATGGCTACACCTTC. The encoded protein is CATSRRQGTNYGYTF. V gene TRBV15 combines with J gene TRBJ1-2, with 8 bases lining up with TRBD1. The CDR3 totals 15 residues. CDR1 is LNHNV and CDR2 is YYDKDF in the germline V gene (reference sequence). Trimming removed 3 bases from V and 2 bases from J; junction bases left unmatched: 5.

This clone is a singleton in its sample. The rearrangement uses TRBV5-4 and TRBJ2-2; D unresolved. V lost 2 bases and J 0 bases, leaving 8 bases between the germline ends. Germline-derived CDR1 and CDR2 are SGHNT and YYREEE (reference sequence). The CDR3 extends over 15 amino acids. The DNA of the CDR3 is TGTGCCAGCAGCTTTGGGCAGTCGAACACCGGGGAGCTGTTTTTT. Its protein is CASSFGQSNTGELFF.

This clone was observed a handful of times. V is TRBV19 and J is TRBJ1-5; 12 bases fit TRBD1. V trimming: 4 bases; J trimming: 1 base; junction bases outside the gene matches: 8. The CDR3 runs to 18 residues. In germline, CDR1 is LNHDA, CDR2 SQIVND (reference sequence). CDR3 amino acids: CASSTERDRGLSNQPQHF. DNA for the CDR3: TGTGCCAGTAGTACCGAACGGGACAGGGGGCTCAGCAATCAGCCCCAGCATTTT.

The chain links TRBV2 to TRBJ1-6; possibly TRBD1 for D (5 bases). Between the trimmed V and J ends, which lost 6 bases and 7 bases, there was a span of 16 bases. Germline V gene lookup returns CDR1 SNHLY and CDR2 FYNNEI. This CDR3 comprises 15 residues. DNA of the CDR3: TGTGCCAGCAGGGGTGGCCAGGGAATCAATTCACCCCTCCACTTT. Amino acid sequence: CASRGGQGINSPLHF.

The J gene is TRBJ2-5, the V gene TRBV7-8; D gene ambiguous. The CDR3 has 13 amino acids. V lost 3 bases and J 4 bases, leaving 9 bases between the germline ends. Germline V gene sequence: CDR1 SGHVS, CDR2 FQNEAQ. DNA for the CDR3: TGTGCCAGCAGCTTCGTTAGCTTAGAGACCCAGTACTTC. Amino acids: CASSFVSLETQYF.

CDR3 sequence reads: CASSLDGTATINEQFF. The CDR3 DNA sequence: TGCGCCAGCAGCTTGGACGGGACAGCCACGATAAATGAGCAGTTCTTC. The chain links TRBV5-1 to TRBJ2-1; 7 nucleotides line up with TRBD1. V trimming: 0 bases; J trimming: 7 bases; junction bases outside the gene matches: 10. CDR3 length: 16 residues. Germline-derived CDR1 and CDR2 are SGHRS and YFSETQ.

CDR3 residues: CASSFRRSTGELFF. CDR3 in DNA: TGCGCCAGCAGCTTTCGCCGGAGCACCGGGGAGCTGTTTTTT. V and J are TRBV5-1 and TRBJ2-2; D is undetermined. This CDR3 is 14 amino acids long. The germline V gene encodes CDR1 SGHRS and CDR2 YFSETQ. Trimming stripped 2 bases from V and 4 bases from J, with 9 bases between. The whole variable domain, remainder taken from reference TRBV5-1 and TRBJ2-2, is KAGVTQTPRYLIKTRGQQVTLSCSPISGHRSVSWYQQTPGQGLQFLFEYFSETQRNKGNFPGRFSGRQFSNSRSEMNVSTLELGDSALYLCASSFRRSTGELFFGEGSRLTVL.

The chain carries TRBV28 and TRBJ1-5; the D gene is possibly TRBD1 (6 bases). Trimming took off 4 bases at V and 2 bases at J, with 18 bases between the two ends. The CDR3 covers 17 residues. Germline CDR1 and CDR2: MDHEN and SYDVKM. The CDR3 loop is CASSYSGGAIGNQPQHF. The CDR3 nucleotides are TGTGCCAGCAGTTACTCCGGGGGGGCGATTGGCAATCAGCCCCAGCATTTT.

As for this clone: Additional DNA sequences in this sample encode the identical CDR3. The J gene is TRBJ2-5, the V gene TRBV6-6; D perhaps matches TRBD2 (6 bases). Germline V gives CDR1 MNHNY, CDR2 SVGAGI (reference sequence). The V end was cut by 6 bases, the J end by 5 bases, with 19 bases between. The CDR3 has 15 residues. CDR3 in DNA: TGTGCCAGCAGCAATTCGGGGGTTTCGGGGGAGACCCAGTACTTC. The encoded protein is CASSNSGVSGETQYF.

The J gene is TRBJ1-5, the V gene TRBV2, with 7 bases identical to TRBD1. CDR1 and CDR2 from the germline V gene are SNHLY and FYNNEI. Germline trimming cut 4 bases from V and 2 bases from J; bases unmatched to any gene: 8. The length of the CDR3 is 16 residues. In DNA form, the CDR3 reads TGTGCCAGCAGTGGACAGGGAGTCCTTGGCAATCAGCCCCAGCATTTT. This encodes CASSGQGVLGNQPQHF. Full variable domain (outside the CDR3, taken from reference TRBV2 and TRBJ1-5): EPEVTQTPSHQVTQMGQEVILRCVPISNHLYFYWYRQILGQKVEFLVSFYNNEISEKSEIFDDQFSVERPDGSNFTLKIRSTKLEDSAMYFCASSGQGVLGNQPQHFGDGTRLSIL.

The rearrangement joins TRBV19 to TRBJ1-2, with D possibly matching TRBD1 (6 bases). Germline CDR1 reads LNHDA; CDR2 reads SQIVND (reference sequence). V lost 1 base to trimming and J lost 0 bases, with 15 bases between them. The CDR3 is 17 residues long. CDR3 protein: CASSIAGRGYSNYGYTF. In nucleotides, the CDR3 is TGTGCCAGTAGTATAGCTGGCAGGGGCTATTCTAACTATGGCTACACCTTC.

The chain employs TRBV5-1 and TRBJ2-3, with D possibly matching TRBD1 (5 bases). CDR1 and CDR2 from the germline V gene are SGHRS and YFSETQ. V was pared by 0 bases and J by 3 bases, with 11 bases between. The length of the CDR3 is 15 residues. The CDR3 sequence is CASSLGQLVTDTQYF. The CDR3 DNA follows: TGCGCCAGCAGCTTGGGACAGCTGGTGACAGATACGCAGTATTTT.

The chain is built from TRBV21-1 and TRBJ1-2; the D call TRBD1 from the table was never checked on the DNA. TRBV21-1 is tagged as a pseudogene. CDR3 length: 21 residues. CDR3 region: CASSSTHGGGQGALRFPNYTF. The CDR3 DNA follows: TGTGCCAGCAGCTCAACCCACGGCGGCGGGCAGGGGGCCCTTCGATTCCCAAACTACACCTTC.

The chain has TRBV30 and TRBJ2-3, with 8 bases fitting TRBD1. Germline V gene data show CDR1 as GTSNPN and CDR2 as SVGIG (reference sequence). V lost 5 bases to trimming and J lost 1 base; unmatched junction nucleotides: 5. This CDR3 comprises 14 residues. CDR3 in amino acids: CAWQTGAGTDTQYF. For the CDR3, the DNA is TGTGCCTGGCAGACAGGGGCGGGCACAGATACGCAGTATTTT.

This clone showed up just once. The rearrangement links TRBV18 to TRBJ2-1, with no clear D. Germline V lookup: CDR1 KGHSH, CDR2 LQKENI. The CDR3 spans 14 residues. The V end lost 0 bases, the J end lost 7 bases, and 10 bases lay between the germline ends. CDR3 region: CASSPPSSLNEQFF. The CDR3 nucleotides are TGTGCCAGCTCACCACCTTCCAGTTTAAATGAGCAGTTCTTC.

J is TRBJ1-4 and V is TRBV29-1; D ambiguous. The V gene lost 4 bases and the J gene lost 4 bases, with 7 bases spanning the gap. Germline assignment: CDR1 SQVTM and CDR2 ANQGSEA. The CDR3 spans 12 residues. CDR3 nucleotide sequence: TGCAGCGTTGGCGTTTTTAATGAAAAACTGTTTTTT. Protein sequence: CSVGVFNEKLFF. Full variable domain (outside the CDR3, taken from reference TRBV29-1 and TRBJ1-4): SAVISQKPSRDICQRGTSLTIQCQVDSQVTMMFWYRQQPGQSLTLIATANQGSEATYESGFVIDKFPISRPNLTFSTLTVSNMSPEDSSIYLCSVGVFNEKLFFGSGTQLSVL.

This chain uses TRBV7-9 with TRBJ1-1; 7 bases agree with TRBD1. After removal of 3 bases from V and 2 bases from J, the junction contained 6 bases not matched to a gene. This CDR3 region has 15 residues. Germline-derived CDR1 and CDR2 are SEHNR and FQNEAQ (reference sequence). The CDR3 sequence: CASSFPTGLNTEAFF. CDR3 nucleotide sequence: TGTGCCAGCAGCTTTCCGACAGGGCTAAACACTGAAGCTTTCTTT. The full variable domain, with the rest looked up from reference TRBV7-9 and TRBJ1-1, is DTGVSQNPRHKITKRGQNVTFRCDPISEHNRLYWYRQTLGQGPEFLTYFQNEAQLEKSRLLSDRFSAERPKGSFSTLEIQRTEQGDSAMYLCASSFPTGLNTEAFFGQGTRLTVV.

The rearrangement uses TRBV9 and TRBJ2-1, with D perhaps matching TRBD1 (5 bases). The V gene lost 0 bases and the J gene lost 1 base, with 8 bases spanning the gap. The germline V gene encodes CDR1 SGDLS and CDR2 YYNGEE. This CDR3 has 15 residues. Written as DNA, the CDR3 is TGTGCCAGCAGCGTAGAAGCAGGGTCCTACAATGAGCAGTTCTTC. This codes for CASSVEAGSYNEQFF.

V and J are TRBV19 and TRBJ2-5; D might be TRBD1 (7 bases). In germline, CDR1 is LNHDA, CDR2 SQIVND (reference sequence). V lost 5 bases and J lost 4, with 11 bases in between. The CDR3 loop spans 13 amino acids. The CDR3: CASSGGTVETQYF. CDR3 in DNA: TGTGCCAGTAGTGGGGGGACAGTAGAGACCCAGTACTTC.

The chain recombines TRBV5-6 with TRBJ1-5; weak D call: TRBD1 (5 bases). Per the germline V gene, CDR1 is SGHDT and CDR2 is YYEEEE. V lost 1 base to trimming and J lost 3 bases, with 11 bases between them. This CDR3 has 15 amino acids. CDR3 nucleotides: TGTGCCAGCAGCTTGTACGGGGGAATCAATCAGCCCCAGCATTTT. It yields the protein CASSLYGGINQPQHF.

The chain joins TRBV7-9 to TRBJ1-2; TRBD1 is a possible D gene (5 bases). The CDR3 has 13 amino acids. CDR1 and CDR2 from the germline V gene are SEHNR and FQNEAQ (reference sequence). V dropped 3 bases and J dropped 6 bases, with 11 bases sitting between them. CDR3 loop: CASSFRGFDGYTF. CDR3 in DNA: TGTGCCAGCAGCTTCCGGGGGTTCGATGGCTACACCTTC.

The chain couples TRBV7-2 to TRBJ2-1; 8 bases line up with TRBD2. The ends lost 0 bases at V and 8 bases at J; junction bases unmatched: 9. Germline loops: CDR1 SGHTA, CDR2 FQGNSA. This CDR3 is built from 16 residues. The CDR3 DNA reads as TGTGCCAGCAGCTTAGCGGCGGGGGGCTTGGGGGATGAGCAGTTCTTC. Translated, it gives CASSLAAGGLGDEQFF. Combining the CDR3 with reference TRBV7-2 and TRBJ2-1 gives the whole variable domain GAGVSQSPSNKVTEKGKDVELRCDPISGHTALYWYRQSLGQGLEFLIYFQGNSAPDKSGLPSDRFSAERTGGSVSTLTIQRTQQEDSAVYLCASSLAAGGLGDEQFFGPGTRLTVL.